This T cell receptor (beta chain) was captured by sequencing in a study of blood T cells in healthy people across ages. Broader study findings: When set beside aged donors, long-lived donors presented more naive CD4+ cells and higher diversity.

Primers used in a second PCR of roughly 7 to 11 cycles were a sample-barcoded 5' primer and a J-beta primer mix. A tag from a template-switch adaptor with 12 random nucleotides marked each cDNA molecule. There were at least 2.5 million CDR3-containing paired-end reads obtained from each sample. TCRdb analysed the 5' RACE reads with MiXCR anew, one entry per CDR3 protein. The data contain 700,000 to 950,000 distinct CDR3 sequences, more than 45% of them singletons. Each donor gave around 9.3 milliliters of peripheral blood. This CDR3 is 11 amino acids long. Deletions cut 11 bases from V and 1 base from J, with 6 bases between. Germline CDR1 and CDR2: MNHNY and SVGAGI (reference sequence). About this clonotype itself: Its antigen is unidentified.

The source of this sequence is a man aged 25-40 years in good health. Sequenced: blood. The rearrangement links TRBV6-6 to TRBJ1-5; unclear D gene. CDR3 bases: TGTGCCTCTCGGAGCAATCAGCCCCAGCATTTT. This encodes CASRSNQPQHF.